Listed below are T cell receptor beta chains from one sample, sequenced in a study of T-cell memory formation after mild COVID-19. TCRdb ran MiXCR on the 5' RACE reads and lists one entry per CDR3 protein. The sample records around 210,000 distinct CDR3 sequences, over 9.5% being singletons. Sequencing used PBMCs or a T cell subset sorted from them (not recorded which). Receptors were obtained from a man between 18 and 35 years old who had mild COVID-19 (a few samples of this study predate the infection). Cell type and time point are not known. Both conserved end residues are part of each CDR3. Fields, in order: J gene, D gene, V gene, clone size, CDR3 protein, CDR3 DNA. D genes are given only for firm matches. Only part of the rows carry a size: once, few, many, or a class if the clone is expanded.

TRBJ1-1 | NA | TRBV10-3 | NA | CATLGSTEAFF | TGTGCCACCCTTGGGAGCACTGAAGCTTTCTTT
TRBJ2-6 | NA | TRBV30 | few | CAWSGSGANVLTF | TGTGCCTGGAGCGGCTCTGGGGCCAACGTCCTGACTTTC
TRBJ2-2 | NA | TRBV5-1 | few | CASSLDRVITGELFF | TGCGCCAGCAGCTTGGACAGGGTTATCACCGGGGAGCTGTTTTTT
TRBJ2-7 | TRBD2 | TRBV18 | NA | CASSPRGLAGYEQYF | TGTGCCAGCTCACCCCGCGGGCTAGCGGGCTACGAGCAGTACTTC
TRBJ2-1 | TRBD1 | TRBV7-2 | many | CASSRDRGSHNEQFF | TGTGCCAGCAGCCGGGACAGGGGCTCACACAATGAGCAGTTCTTC
TRBJ2-3 | TRBD2 | TRBV3-1 | many | CASSLLGLAGDPRHSQYF | TGTGCCAGCAGCCTCCTGGGACTAGCGGGGGACCCCCGCCACTCGCAGTATTTT
TRBJ1-4 | TRBD1 | TRBV5-1 | once | CASSLAEGAVEKLFF | TGCGCCAGCAGCTTGGCAGAGGGGGCAGTTGAAAAACTGTTTTTT
TRBJ1-2 | NA | TRBV20-1 | many | CSARGRGRDYGYTF | TGCAGTGCTAGAGGAAGGGGGAGGGACTATGGCTACACCTTC
TRBJ2-1 | NA | TRBV30 | few | CAWSLRLGHPFF | TGTGCCTGGAGTCTAAGGCTGGGACATCCGTTCTTC
TRBJ1-2 | NA | TRBV28 | few | CASSVGDQLRYGYTF | TGTGCCAGCAGCGTGGGGGACCAACTTCGGTATGGCTACACCTTC
TRBJ2-1 | NA | TRBV7-3 | NA | CASSPGRFF | TGTGCCAGCAGCCCCGGACGGTTCTTC
TRBJ2-5 | TRBD2 | TRBV5-4 | few | CASSPSGGIQETQYF | TGTGCCAGCAGCCCTAGCGGGGGCATCCAAGAGACCCAGTACTTC
TRBJ1-2 | NA | TRBV27 | NA | CASSLYPNANYGYTF | TGTGCCAGCAGTTTATATCCTAATGCTAACTATGGCTACACCTTC
TRBJ1-1 | NA | TRBV5-1 | NA | CASSLSLRVERRSNTEAFF | TGCGCCAGCAGCTTAAGTTTGCGGGTGGAGCGACGGTCGAACACTGAAGCTTTCTTT
TRBJ2-1 | NA | TRBV27 | many | CASRRVGQQFF | TGTGCCAGCCGCAGGGTCGGGCAGCAGTTCTTC
TRBJ1-2 | NA | TRBV4-3 | few | CASSPDQGKAGYTF | TGCGCCAGCAGCCCAGATCAGGGGAAGGCGGGCTACACCTTC